The sequence of this T cell receptor (beta chain) was determined in a study of cytomegalovirus exposure and HLA in healthy donors (dated by TCRdb to 2017 to 2019). Regarding the complete study: According to an earlier analysis of several hundred of the donors, about 180 million T cells yielded 117 million unique TCR beta sequences and about 300 Gb of sequence data. An early release covering about 600 HLA-typed donors comprised roughly 300 gigabases of sequencing data and about 90 million unique TCR sequences. Of the roughly 400 genotyped donors, around 81% fell in the genetic ancestry cluster associated with self-reported Caucasian donors. The study was designed to test whether signatures of past pathogen exposure could be identified by cataloging public T cell receptors. The study used immunosequencing to profile the T cell repertoires of approximately 630 subjects and linked those repertoires to cytomegalovirus serostatus. Besides the first cohort of 666 subjects, a separate validation cohort made up of roughly 130 different subjects was used. High-throughput TCR immunosequencing, statistical association of individual TCRs with disease status, and machine learning were combined to predict cytomegalovirus infection status. In a later analysis, previously published TCR beta repertoires from about 640 donors were re-analyzed and high-resolution HLA genotyping was added so that TCR occurrence patterns could be studied. The later analysis used no new phenotypic data to find candidate immune exposures, relying instead on TCR beta sequences and their occurrence across donors. In an earlier analysis of roughly 600 of the donors, high-throughput TCR beta sequencing was used to judge whether each TCR beta V gene segment behaved as functional or pseudogenic. Alongside the repertoire data, information on donor age, sex, ethnicity and CMV serostatus was compiled. Genome-wide SNP genotypes for about 60% of the roughly 670 donors were used in a later genetic analysis, which treated that subset as a discovery cohort. All discovery cohort repertoires had been generated on a single sequencing platform. Both class I and class II loci were covered by HLA typing, at four-digit resolution. Typing coverage differed by locus: A, B, C, DRB1 and DQB1 were typed in about 629-640 donors, DQA1 in about 550, DPA1 in some 600, and DPB1 in approximately 450. Five DR-DQ haplotypes were treated as single units for association and clustering because of strong linkage in the cohort. Across about 380 genotyped donors of the cohort, an average of roughly 250,000 unique TCR beta nucleotide sequences per donor were sequenced, and approximately 17% of those sequences were non-productive. The paper's findings and limits, for the study overall: The authors suggested that the approach could potentially be extended to other disease states and immunological phenotypes. Presence/absence analyses assumed roughly uniform sequencing depth across donors, an assumption that may not hold. When HLA alleles, especially DR and DQ, strongly co-occurred, TCR associations were difficult to assign to individual alleles. A further reported finding was that TCR beta sequences accurately predicted the HLA-A and HLA-B alleles for most subjects in the first cohort. In a later analysis, several top co-occurrence clusters were reported to appear linked to parvovirus B19, influenza, CMV and Epstein-Barr virus. In this cohort, only TCR beta chains were sequenced, and detectable features were limited by the absence of alpha or paired-chain data. Because counts were too low, seventeen rarely observed V segments, including chromosome 9 orphons, were excluded from the earlier analysis of 587 of the donors. Because the 87-base-pair reads could not distinguish some IMGT-functional V segments, including TRBV6-2 and TRBV6-3, those segments were excluded. Correlated functional status among segregating V segments might reflect linkage disequilibrium, but an unknown experimental factor could not be ruled out. Because HLA typing was missing for some donors at each locus, association tests included only the typed subset. In a later analysis, TCR association rates were found to vary across HLA loci, with the most associated TCRs seen for DRB1 alleles and the fewest for HLA-C alleles. Three of the identified cytomegalovirus-associated TCR beta chains were confirmed in vitro to be specific for cytomegalovirus antigens. An earlier analysis of approximately 590 of the donors showed that most TCR beta V segments appeared in productive rearrangements either about 90% or about 30% of the time, which broadly matched IMGT annotations. According to a later genetic analysis, donors in an Asian-associated ancestry cluster had fewer N-insertions in productive TCRs than the approximately 650-donor mean. Most TCR sequences were seen in very few donors, while some public TCRs were found in many individuals. The study listed over 150 TCR beta chains as associated with cytomegalovirus. In a later analysis, most CMV-associated TCR beta chains were found to appear HLA-restricted, with HLA associations seemingly driven largely by CMV exposure. In a later genetic analysis, a missense DCLRE1C variant was associated with V-gene and J-gene trimming of TCR beta chains, and the association was replicated in an independent cohort. A cluster of highly shared sequence variants was judged likely to be a technical artifact of the sequencing pipeline. Specific HLA alleles were associated with 15,000 to 20,000 TCR beta sequences at a false discovery rate of 0.05 in a later analysis. In a later analysis, HLA-associated TCR beta chains showed more clonal expansion and lower generation probabilities than non-associated chains that were equally common. Immune exposure information for the cohort was limited to CMV serostatus. The classifier was reported to diagnose cytomegalovirus status with high specificity and sensitivity in both the original and validation cohorts.

The cohort consisted of some 730 healthy bone marrow donors. At the time of sampling, every cohort member was nominally healthy, though immune exposures that went unrecorded were likely present. The donor tested CMV seronegative and was one of the 352 seronegative cohort members. A peripheral blood sample was collected from each donor, and TCR beta sequencing was performed on peripheral blood mononuclear cells. Genomic DNA extraction from the blood cell samples was performed with the Qiagen DNeasy Blood Extraction Kit. The CDR3, cysteine through phenylalanine, is 13 amino acids long. Just CDR3 DNA is preserved here, 39 bases in frame from base 1. In the germline V gene, CDR1 corresponds to SGHRS and CDR2 to YFSETQ. The V end loses 3 bases and the J end loses 6 bases, and a stretch of 12 bases separates them. Receptor amplification or capture employed the immunoSEQ multiplex PCR assay. A mixture of 60 forward primers for TCR Vbeta segments and 13 reverse primers for TCR Jbeta segments was used in the multiplex PCR. The CDR3 region of rearranged TCR beta genes was amplified from genomic DNA with a multiplex PCR assay. The Illumina HiSeq System was used to sequence the amplified TCR beta libraries as 87-base-pair reads. Under the source paper's analysis protocol: A later analysis tallied 75 million to 95 million unique TCR beta chains across the 666 repertoires, and around 12 million of those chains were shared by two or more donors. To remove PCR and sequencing errors, raw reads were error-corrected and collapsed into unique sequences using a nearest-neighbor algorithm that merged closely related sequences. To assign V, D and J gene segments, CDR3 sequences were aligned to IMGT reference sequences. For a sequence to be retained, at least a six-nucleotide match to both a V gene segment and a J gene segment was required. A rearrangement was called productive if the CDR3 had no stop codons and remained in frame with V and J, and every other rearrangement was called non-productive. Following IMGT convention, CDR3 was defined as the stretch from the second conserved V-encoded cysteine to the conserved J-encoded phenylalanine. In an earlier analysis of 550 to 650 of the donors, sequences lacking an unambiguous match to a single V gene segment were excluded. In an earlier analysis of 500 to 750 of the donors, V segments were called functional above 56.7% productive rearrangements and were called segregating when the between-donor standard deviation exceeded 5%. To diagnose cytomegalovirus status from the catalog of TCR beta chain sequences, a statistical classification framework was built. V and J gene assignment, in a later analysis, came from comparing TCR nucleotide sequences with IMGT/GENE-DB human TR gene sequences. A later analysis assigned CDR3 sequences and most-parsimonious VDJ recombination scenarios with the TCRdist pipeline. A later analysis defined each TCR beta chain by its CDR3 amino acid sequence plus V-gene family, and excluded reads lacking a unique V-gene family. A later analysis removed 500 to 600 highly shared, low-generation-probability nucleotide sequences to deal with suspected cross-contamination and a sequencing artifact. In a later analysis, a clonal expansion index for each public chain was calculated from normalized within-repertoire ranks of inferred template counts. In a later analysis, generation probabilities were computed with a VDJ recombination model fitted to out-of-frame rearrangements, and the resulting probabilities were checked against IGoR. Hypergeometric tests were used in a later analysis to score TCR-TCR, TCR-HLA and TCR-CMV co-occurrence, with a repertoire-size bias correction applied to the TCR pairs. In a later analysis, false discovery rates were estimated by permuting HLA or CMV assignments 20 times. In a later analysis, co-occurring TCRs were grouped using DBSCAN, and TCRdist sequence similarity was added for clustering within HLA-allele-positive subsets. Repertoires with fewer than 30,000 or more than 120,000 public chains were left out of co-occurrence clustering, as were five repertoires with anomalous nucleotide sharing. Held by TCRdb, this immuneACCESS table contains in-frame sequences only and omits some clones. Under half of the omission traces to an unresolved V gene where checked; the cause of the rest is unknown. The V and J calls and clone size were taken over from that table, and D and trimming were inferred from the DNA. This sample's records show roughly 120,000 clones. The ten top clones hold roughly 1% of the sample.

Turning to this clone: The antigen this receptor binds is unknown.

The sample taken for sequencing was PBMCs. The TCR was taken from a man between 18 and 29 years old in good health and CMV-seronegative. The sequence joins TRBV5-1 to TRBJ1-1; perhaps TRBD1 is the D gene, with 5 bases matching. The CDR3 reads CASSSSDSSEAFF. Read as DNA, the sequence is TGCGCCAGCAGCTCCTCTGACAGTTCTGAAGCTTTCTTT.